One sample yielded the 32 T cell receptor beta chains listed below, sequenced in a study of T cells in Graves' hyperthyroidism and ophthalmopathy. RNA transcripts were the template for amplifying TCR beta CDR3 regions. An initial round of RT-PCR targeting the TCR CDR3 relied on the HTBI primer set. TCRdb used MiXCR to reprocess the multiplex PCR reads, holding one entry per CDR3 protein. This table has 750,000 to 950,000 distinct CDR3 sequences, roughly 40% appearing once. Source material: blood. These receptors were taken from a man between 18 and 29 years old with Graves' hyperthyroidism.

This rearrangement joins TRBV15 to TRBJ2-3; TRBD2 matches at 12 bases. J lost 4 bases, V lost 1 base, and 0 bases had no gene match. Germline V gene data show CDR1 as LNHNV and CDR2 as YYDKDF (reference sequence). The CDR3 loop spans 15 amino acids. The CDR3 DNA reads TGTGCCACCAGCAGAGCTAGCGGGGGGGCAGATACGCAGTATTTT. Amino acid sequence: CATSRASGGADTQYF.

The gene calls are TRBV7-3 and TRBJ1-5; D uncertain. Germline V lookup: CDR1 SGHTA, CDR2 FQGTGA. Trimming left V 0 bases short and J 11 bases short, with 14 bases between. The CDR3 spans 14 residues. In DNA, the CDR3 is TGTGCCAGCAGCTTAACCCCAAACGGGGAGACCCAGCATTTT. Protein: CASSLTPNGETQHF.

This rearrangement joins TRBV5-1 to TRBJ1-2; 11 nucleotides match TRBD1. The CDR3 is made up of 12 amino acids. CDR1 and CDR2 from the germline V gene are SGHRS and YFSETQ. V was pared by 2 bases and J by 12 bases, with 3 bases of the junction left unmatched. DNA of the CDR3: TGCGCCAGCAGCTTCGGGACAGGGGGAAACACCTTC. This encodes CASSFGTGGNTF.

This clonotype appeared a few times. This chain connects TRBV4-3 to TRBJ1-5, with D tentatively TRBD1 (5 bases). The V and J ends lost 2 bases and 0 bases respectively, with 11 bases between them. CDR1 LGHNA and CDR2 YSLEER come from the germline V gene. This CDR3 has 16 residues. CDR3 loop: CASSQSQEYSNQPQHF. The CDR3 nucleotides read TGCGCCAGCAGCCAATCACAGGAGTATAGCAATCAGCCCCAGCATTTT.

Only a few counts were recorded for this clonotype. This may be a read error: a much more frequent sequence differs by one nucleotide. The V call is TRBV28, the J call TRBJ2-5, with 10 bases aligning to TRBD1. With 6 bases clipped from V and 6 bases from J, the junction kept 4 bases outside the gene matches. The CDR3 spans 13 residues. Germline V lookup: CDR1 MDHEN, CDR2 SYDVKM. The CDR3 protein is CASSRQGAKTQYF. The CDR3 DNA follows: TGTGCCAGCAGCCGACAGGGGGCGAAGACCCAGTACTTC.

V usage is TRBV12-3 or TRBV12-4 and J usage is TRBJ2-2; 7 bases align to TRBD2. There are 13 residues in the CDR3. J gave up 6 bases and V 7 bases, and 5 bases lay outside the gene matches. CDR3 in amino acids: CASTLGRAGELFF. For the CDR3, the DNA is TGTGCCAGCACCCTAGGGAGGGCCGGGGAGCTGTTTTTT.

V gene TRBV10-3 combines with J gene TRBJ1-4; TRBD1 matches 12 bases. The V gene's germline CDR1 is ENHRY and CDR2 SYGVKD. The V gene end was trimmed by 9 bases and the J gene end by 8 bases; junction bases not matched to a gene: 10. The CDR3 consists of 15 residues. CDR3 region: CAISRDRGPEEKLFF. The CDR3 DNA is TGTGCCATTAGCCGGGACAGGGGGCCCGAAGAAAAACTGTTTTTT.

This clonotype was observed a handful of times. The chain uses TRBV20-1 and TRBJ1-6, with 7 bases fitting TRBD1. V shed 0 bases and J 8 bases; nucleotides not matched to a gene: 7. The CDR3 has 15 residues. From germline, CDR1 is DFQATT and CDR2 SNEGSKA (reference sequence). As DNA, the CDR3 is TGCAGTGCTAGAGATGAAAGGGGGCGGGATTCACCCCTCCACTTT. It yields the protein CSARDERGRDSPLHF.

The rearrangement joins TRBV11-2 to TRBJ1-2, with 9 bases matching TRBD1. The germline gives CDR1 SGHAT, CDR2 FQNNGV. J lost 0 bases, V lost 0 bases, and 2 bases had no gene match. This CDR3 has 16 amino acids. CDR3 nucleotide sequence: TGTGCCAGCAGCTTAGATCGGGACAGGGCTAACTATGGCTACACCTTC. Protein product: CASSLDRDRANYGYTF.

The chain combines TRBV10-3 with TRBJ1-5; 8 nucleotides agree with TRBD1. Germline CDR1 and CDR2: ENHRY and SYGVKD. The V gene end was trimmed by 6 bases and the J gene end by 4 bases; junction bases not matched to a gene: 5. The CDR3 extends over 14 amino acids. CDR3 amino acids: CAIRSDRANQPQHF. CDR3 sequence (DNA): TGTGCCATCAGATCGGACAGGGCGAATCAGCCCCAGCATTTT.

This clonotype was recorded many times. CDR3 amino acids: CASSAQGPNYGYTF. Written as DNA, the CDR3 is TGTGCCAGCAGTGCACAGGGGCCGAACTATGGCTACACCTTC. The rearrangement links TRBV2 to TRBJ1-2, with 7 bases aligning to TRBD1. Germline CDR1 SNHLY, CDR2 FYNNEI. J lost 2 bases, V lost 4 bases, and 4 bases had no gene match. CDR3 length equals 14 residues.

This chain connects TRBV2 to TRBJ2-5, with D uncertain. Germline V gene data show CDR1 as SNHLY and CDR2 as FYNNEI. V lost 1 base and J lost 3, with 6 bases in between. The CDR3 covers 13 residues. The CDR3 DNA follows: TGTGCCAGCAGTGAAGAGGGAAAAGAGACCCAGTACTTC. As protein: CASSEEGKETQYF.

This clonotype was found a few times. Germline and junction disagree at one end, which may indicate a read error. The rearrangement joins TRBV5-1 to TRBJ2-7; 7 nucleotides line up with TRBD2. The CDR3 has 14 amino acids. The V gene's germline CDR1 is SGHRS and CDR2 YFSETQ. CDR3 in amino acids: CASSSAGSFYEQYF. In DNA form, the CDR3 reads TGTGCCAGCAGCTCAGCGGGGTCCTTCTACGAGCAGTACTTC.

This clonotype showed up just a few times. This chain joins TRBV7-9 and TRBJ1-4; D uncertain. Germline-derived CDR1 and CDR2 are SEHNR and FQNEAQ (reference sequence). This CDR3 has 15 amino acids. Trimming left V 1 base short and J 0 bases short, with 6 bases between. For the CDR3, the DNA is TGTGCCAGCAGCTTAGGGGCCTCAACTAATGAAAAACTGTTTTTT. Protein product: CASSLGASTNEKLFF.

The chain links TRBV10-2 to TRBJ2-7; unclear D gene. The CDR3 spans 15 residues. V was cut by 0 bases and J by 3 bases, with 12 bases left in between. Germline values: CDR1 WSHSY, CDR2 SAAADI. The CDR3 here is CASSESNELYYEQYF. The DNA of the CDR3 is TGCGCCAGCAGTGAGTCAAATGAACTCTACTACGAGCAGTACTTC.

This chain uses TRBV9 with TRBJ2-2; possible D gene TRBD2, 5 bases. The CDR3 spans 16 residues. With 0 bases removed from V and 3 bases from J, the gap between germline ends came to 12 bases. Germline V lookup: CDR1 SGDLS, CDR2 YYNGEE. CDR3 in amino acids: CASSVEGAEYTGELFF. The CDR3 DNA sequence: TGTGCCAGCAGCGTAGAGGGAGCAGAATACACCGGGGAGCTGTTTTTT.

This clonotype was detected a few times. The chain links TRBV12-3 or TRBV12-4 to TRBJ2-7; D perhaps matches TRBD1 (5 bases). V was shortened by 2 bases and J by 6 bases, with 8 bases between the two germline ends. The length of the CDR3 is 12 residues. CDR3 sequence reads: CASSLLGAEQYF. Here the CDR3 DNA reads TGTGCCAGCAGTTTATTAGGGGCCGAGCAGTACTTC.

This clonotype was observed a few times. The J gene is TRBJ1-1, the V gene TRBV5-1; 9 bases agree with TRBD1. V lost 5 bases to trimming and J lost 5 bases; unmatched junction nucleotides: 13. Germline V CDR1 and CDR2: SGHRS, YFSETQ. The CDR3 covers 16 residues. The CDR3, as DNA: TGCGCCAGCAGGCCGGACAGGGGAGGCAGTAGGACTGAAGCTTTCTTT. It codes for CASRPDRGGSRTEAFF.

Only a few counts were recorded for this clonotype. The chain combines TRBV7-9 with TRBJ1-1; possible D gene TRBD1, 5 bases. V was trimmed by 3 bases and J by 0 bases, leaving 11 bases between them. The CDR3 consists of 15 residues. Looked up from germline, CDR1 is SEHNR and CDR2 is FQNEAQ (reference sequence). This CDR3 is CASSFLTAMNTEAFF. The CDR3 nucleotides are TGTGCCAGCAGCTTCTTGACAGCCATGAACACTGAAGCTTTCTTT.

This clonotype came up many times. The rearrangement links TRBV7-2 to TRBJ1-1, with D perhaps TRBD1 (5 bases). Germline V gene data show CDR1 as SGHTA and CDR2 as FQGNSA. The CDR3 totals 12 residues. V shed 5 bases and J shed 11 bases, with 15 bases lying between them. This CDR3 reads CASSLSGFDAFF. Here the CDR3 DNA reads TGTGCCAGCAGCCTCTCAGGGTTTGACGCTTTCTTT.

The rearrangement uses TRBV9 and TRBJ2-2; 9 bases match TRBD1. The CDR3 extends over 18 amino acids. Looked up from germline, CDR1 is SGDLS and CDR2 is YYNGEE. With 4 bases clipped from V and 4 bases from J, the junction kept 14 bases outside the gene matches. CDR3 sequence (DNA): TGTGCCAGCAGCCTCAACCTCGGACAGGGGATGAGCACCGGGGAGCTGTTTTTT. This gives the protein CASSLNLGQGMSTGELFF.

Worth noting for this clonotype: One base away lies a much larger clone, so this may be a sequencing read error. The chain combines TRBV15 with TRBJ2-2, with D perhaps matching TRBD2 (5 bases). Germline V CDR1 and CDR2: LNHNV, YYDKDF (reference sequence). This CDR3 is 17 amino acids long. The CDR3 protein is CATSREIASRNTGKLFF. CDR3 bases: TGTGCCACCAGCAGAGAAATAGCTAGCAGGAACACCGGGAAGCTGTTTTTT.

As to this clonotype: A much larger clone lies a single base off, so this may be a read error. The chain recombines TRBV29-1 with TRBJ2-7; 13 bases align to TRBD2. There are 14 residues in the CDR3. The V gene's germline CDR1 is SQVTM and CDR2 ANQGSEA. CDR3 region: CSIEWTSGGYEQYF. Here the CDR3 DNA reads TGCAGCATTGAATGGACTAGCGGGGGTTACGAGCAGTACTTC.

The CDR3 sequence: CATLTRTGELFF. CDR3 sequence (DNA): TGTGCCACCCTGACGCGCACCGGGGAGCTGTTTTTT. The V gene is TRBV6-1, the J gene TRBJ2-2; D gene unclear. The CDR3 runs 12 residues. Germline V gives CDR1 MNHNS, CDR2 SASEGT. Trimming removed 10 bases at V and 4 bases at J, with 10 bases between.

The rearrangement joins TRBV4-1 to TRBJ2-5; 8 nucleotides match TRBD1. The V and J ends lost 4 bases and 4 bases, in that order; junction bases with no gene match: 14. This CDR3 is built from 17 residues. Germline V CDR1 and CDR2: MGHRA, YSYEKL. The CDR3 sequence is CASSRPPTGGLGETQYF. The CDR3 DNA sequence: TGCGCCAGCAGCCGCCCTCCTACAGGGGGGTTAGGAGAGACCCAGTACTTC.

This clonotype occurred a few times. This CDR3 reads CASSSVGATEAFF. CDR3 nucleotide sequence: TGTGCCAGCAGTTCCGTCGGAGCCACTGAAGCTTTCTTT. The rearrangement joins TRBV6-6 to TRBJ1-1; D remains ambiguous. Deletions cut 4 bases from V and 4 bases from J, with 10 bases between. The V gene's germline CDR1 is MNHNY and CDR2 SVGAGI (reference sequence). This CDR3 region has 13 residues.

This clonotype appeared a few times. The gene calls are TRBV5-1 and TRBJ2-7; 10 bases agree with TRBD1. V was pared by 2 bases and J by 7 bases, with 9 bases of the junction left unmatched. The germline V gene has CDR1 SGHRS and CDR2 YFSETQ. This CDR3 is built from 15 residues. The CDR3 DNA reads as TGCGCCAGCAGCTTATCCCGGGACAGGGGTAAAGAGCAGTACTTC. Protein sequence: CASSLSRDRGKEQYF.

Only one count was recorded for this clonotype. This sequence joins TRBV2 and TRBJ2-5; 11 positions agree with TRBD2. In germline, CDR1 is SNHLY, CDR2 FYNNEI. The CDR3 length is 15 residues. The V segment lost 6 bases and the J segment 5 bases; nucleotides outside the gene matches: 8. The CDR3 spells CASRGGLADSETQYF. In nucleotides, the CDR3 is TGTGCCAGCAGGGGGGGACTAGCGGATTCGGAGACCCAGTACTTC. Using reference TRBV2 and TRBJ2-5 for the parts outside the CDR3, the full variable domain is EPEVTQTPSHQVTQMGQEVILRCVPISNHLYFYWYRQILGQKVEFLVSFYNNEISEKSEIFDDQFSVERPDGSNFTLKIRSTKLEDSAMYFCASRGGLADSETQYFGPGTRLLVL.

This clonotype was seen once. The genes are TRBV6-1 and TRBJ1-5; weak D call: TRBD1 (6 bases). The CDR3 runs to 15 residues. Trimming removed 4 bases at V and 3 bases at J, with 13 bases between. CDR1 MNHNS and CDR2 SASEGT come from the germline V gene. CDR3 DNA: TGTGCCAGCAGTGGTCAAGGGGGGGCCAATCAGCCCCAGCATTTT. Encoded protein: CASSGQGGANQPQHF.

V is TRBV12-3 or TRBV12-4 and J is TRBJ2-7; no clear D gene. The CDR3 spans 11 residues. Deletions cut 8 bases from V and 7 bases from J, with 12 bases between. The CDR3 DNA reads TGTGCCAGCTTGGGGATCGGAGAGCAGTACTTC. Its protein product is CASLGIGEQYF.

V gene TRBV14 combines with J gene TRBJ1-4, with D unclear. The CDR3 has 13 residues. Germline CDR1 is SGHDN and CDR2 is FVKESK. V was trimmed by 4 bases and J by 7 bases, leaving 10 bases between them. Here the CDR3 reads CASSRTELEKLFF. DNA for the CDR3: TGTGCCAGCAGCCGCACAGAACTTGAAAAACTGTTTTTT.

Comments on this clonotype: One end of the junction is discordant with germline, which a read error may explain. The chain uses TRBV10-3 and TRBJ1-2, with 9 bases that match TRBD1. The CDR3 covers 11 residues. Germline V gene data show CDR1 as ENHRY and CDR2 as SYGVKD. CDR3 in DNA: TGTGCCATCAGCCCCGGGACAGGGTGTTCCTTC. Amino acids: CAISPGTGCSF.